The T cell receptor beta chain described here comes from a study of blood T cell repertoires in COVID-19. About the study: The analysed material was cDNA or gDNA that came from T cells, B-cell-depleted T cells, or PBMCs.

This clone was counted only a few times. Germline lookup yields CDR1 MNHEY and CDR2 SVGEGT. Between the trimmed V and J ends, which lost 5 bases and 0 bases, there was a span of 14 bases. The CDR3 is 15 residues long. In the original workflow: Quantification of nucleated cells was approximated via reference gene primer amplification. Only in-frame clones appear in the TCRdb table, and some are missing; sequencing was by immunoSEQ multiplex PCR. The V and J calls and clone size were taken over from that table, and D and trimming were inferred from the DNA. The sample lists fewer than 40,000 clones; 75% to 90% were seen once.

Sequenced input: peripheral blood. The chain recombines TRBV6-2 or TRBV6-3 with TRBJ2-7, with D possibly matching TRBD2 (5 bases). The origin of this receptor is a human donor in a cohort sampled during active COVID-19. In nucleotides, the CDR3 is TGTGCCAGCAGTAGAGAGGGTCTCAGCTCCTACGAGCAGTACTTC. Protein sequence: CASSREGLSSYEQYF.